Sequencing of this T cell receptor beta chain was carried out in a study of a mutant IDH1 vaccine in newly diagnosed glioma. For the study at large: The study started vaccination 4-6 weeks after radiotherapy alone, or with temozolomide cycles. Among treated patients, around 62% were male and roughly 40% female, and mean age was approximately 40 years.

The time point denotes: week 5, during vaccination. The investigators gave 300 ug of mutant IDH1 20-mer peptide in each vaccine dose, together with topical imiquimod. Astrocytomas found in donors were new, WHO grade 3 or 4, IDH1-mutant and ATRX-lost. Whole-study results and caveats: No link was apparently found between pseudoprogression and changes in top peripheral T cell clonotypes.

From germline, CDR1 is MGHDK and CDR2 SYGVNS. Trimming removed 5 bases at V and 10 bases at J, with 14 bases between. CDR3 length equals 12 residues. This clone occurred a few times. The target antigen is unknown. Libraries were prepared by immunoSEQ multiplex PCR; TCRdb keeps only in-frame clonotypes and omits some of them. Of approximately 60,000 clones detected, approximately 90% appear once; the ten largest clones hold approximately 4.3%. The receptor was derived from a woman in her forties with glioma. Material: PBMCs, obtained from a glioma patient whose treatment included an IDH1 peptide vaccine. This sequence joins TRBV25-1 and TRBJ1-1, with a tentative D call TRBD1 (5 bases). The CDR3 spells CASSTGGSGAFF. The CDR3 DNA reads TGTGCCAGCAGTACCGGGGGGAGCGGAGCTTTCTTT.